Presented here are 10 T cell receptor beta chains from one specimen sequenced in a study of siplizumab effects on memory and regulatory T cells. Sequencing was performed with immunoSEQ multiplex PCR; in TCRdb, only in-frame clones are kept and a portion is missing. The sample holds around 83,000 clones; approximately 90% are singletons and the top ten take approximately 15%. Sample: CD4+ T cells sorted from blood. These receptor sequences come from a human donor in good health.

The table lists this clone with a count of one. The rearrangement links TRBV7-9 to TRBJ2-1; no clear D. The V and J ends lost 5 bases and 8 bases respectively, with 7 bases between them. This CDR3 spans 11 amino acids. Germline CDR1 SEHNR, CDR2 FQNEAQ (reference sequence). CDR3: CASSPFDEQFF. In nucleotides, the CDR3 is TGTGCCAGCAGCCCATTCGATGAGCAGTTCTTC.

The chain has TRBV2 and TRBJ1-4; the D gene is possibly TRBD1 (6 bases). The V end was cut by 7 bases, the J end by 5 bases, with 14 bases between. Germline lookup yields CDR1 SNHLY and CDR2 FYNNEI. This CDR3 has 14 amino acids. This chain's CDR3 is CASMRTEANEKLFF. The CDR3 region has the DNA TGTGCCAGCATGCGGACAGAAGCCAATGAAAAACTGTTTTTT. The full variable domain, in which reference TRBV2 and TRBJ1-4 provide the parts outside the CDR3, is EPEVTQTPSHQVTQMGQEVILRCVPISNHLYFYWYRQILGQKVEFLVSFYNNEISEKSEIFDDQFSVERPDGSNFTLKIRSTKLEDSAMYFCASMRTEANEKLFFGSGTQLSVL.

The rearrangement links TRBV7-8 to TRBJ1-1, with 9 positions matching TRBD1. Germline V gives CDR1 SGHVS, CDR2 FQNEAQ. The CDR3 is 13 amino acids. V was pared by 5 bases and J by 4 bases, with 2 bases of the junction left unmatched. Here the CDR3 DNA reads TGTGCCAGCAGCCTGGACAGGGGCACTGAAGCTTTCTTT. Protein sequence: CASSLDRGTEAFF. The full variable domain, completed using reference TRBV7-8 and TRBJ1-1, is GAGVSQSPRYKVAKRGQDVALRCDPISGHVSLFWYQQALGQGPEFLTYFQNEAQLDKSGLPSDRFFAERPEGSVSTLKIQRTQQEDSAVYLCASSLDRGTEAFFGQGTRLTVV.

In its sample, this clone was seen a few times. This chain uses TRBV6-1 with TRBJ1-5; D not certain. The CDR3 sequence is 13 residues long. The germline V gene encodes CDR1 MNHNS and CDR2 SASEGT. Trimming took off 6 bases at V and 1 base at J, with 7 bases between the two ends. CDR3 nucleotides: TGTGCCAGCAGAGACCCGAGCAATCAGCCCCAGCATTTT. Encoded protein: CASRDPSNQPQHF.

This clone was detected only once. The rearrangement links TRBV14 to TRBJ2-3, with 8 bases fitting TRBD2. V shed 3 bases and J 1 base; nucleotides not matched to a gene: 6. The CDR3 runs to 16 residues. Germline V CDR1 and CDR2: SGHDN, FVKESK. Here the CDR3 reads CASSQKGAGGTDTQYF. CDR3 nucleotide sequence: TGTGCCAGCAGCCAGAAAGGAGCGGGAGGCACAGATACGCAGTATTTT.

V is TRBV5-4 and J is TRBJ2-1; TRBD2 matches 10 bases. This CDR3 is 14 amino acids long. The V gene end was trimmed by 5 bases and the J gene end by 4 bases; junction bases not matched to a gene: 3. Germline CDR1 is SGHNT and CDR2 is YYREEE (reference sequence). The CDR3 reads CASRPGLAYNEQFF. DNA of the CDR3: TGTGCCAGCAGGCCGGGACTAGCGTACAATGAGCAGTTCTTC.

The chain links TRBV29-1 to TRBJ1-2; D is unresolved. This CDR3 region has 14 residues. Germline V lookup: CDR1 SQVTM, CDR2 ANQGSEA. Trimming shortened V by 0 bases and J by 8 bases, and 16 bases separated the two germline ends. The CDR3 is CSVEDNTRSGGYTF. CDR3 DNA: TGCAGCGTTGAAGATAATACCAGATCGGGCGGCTACACCTTC.

This chain joins TRBV5-1 and TRBJ1-1; unclear D gene. Per the germline V gene, CDR1 is SGHRS and CDR2 is YFSETQ. Trimming removed 0 bases at V and 10 bases at J, with 16 bases between. The CDR3 is made up of 14 amino acids. The DNA of the CDR3 is TGCGCCAGCAGCTTGGGGCCTGGCGAGGCGCGAGCTTTCTTT. This sequence encodes CASSLGPGEARAFF.

This rearrangement joins TRBV25-1 to TRBJ1-2; 10 bases agree with TRBD1. Germline V gives CDR1 MGHDK, CDR2 SYGVNS. The V segment lost 5 bases and the J segment 4 bases; nucleotides outside the gene matches: 4. The CDR3 runs to 14 residues. The CDR3 loop reads CASSPDRGLYGYTF. CDR3 in DNA: TGTGCCAGCAGTCCCGACAGGGGGCTCTATGGCTACACCTTC.

The chain combines TRBV7-2 with TRBJ1-1, with TRBD1 matching over 7 bases. In germline, CDR1 is SGHTA, CDR2 FQGNSA. V lost 5 bases to trimming and J lost 7 bases; unmatched junction nucleotides: 10. This CDR3 is 14 amino acids long. As DNA, the CDR3 is TGTGCCAGCAGCCACATGGGACAGCCCCGTGAAGCTTTCTTT. It translates to CASSHMGQPREAFF.